This entry describes one T cell receptor beta chain. No cognate antigen has been identified for it. No quality values exist for individual bases; no much larger clone is one base distant. The entry originates in a study of siplizumab effects on memory and regulatory T cells (dated by TCRdb to between 2018 and 2021). Background on the whole study: Across under ten responder-stimulator pairs, paired mixed lymphocyte reactions were conducted with siplizumab at 1 ug/mL and without drug. The study examined how the anti-CD2 antibody siplizumab affects alloreactive T-cell subsets in allogeneic mixed lymphocyte reactions built from human PBMCs. Overall study outcomes, separate from this receptor: Siplizumab significantly reduced the cumulative frequency of alloreactive sequences traceable to unstimulated CD4+ memory T cells. A naive or memory phenotype could not be assigned to roughly 80-95% of proliferating CD4+ or CD8+ clones. Because sequences below about 10^-5 frequency were poorly captured, only a minor fraction of alloreactive clones could be mapped to unstimulated subsets. Among mappable alloreactive CD4+ clones, the Treg-derived fraction averaged approximately 63% with siplizumab versus around 27% in control reactions. Whether proliferating Tregs from siplizumab cultures actually had suppressive function was not functionally confirmed. Unstimulated naive T cells appeared more diverse than memory T cells, and naive cells seemed to contribute substantially to the alloresponse.

The library was prepared using the immunoSEQ multiplex PCR assay. Some 9.9 x 10^4 TCR templates per sample were assayed by the deep sequencing platform. Genomic DNA extracted from sorted T cells was used for TCRbeta CDR3 sequencing. On the study's bioinformatics: The R programming language was used for clonal analysis of TCRbeta CDR3 data. Comparing unstimulated samples against CFSE-low samples taken after the reaction was how alloreactive CD4+ and CD8+ clones were defined. By matching sequences to the repertoires of sorted unstimulated Treg and non-Treg cells, each alloreactive CD4+ clone was assigned a regulatory or non-regulatory origin. Held by TCRdb, this immuneACCESS table contains in-frame sequences only and omits some clones. Under half of the omission traces to an unresolved V gene where checked; the cause of the rest is unknown. The V and J calls and the clone size are those of that table, but D and trimming were determined from the DNA. Counted in this sample were some 9,900 clones; roughly two fifths of them appeared once. Of the sample, about 10% is held by the ten largest clones.

Mixed lymphocyte reaction cells were cocultured at 37°C for about 6 days. Responder PBMCs were labelled with CFSE and stimulator PBMCs with Violet Dye, then combined at a 1:1 ratio. TCRbeta CDR3 sequencing was performed on sorted unstimulated T cells and on proliferating T cells recovered from mixed lymphocyte reactions. Fresh whole blood from nine to ten HLA-typed healthy donors was used as the source from which PBMCs were isolated. For TCR sequencing, responder T cells that had proliferated and were CFSE-low were FACS-sorted once the mixed lymphocyte reaction was over. From the cysteine through the phenylalanine, the CDR3 covers 14 amino acids. The retained sequence is limited to the CDR3, 42 bases, with the frame set at the first base. The V and J ends are trimmed by 5 bases and 1 base, leaving 12 bases between them. The germline V gene (reference sequence) yields SEHNR for CDR1 and FQNEAQ for CDR2.

The sequencing input was CFSE-low (dividing) CD8+ T cells sorted from an allogeneic mixed lymphocyte reaction. The rearranged segments are TRBV7-9 and TRBJ2-7, and possibly TRBD2, on 5 matching bases. The clonotype originates from a human donor in good health; the cells came from an allogeneic mixed lymphocyte reaction. In nucleotides, the sequence is TGTGCCAGCAGCCAAGAACCGGGGTCCTACGAGCAGTACTTC. It encodes CASSQEPGSYEQYF.